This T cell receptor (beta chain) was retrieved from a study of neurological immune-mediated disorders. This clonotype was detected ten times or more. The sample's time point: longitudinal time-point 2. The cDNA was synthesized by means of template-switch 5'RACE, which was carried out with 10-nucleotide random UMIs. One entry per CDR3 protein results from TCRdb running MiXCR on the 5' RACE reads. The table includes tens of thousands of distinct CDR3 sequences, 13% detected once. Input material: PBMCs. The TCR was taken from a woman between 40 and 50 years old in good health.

The CDR3 is CASSPGLADTDTQYF. The CDR3, as DNA: TGTGCCAGCAGTCCTGGACTAGCGGACACAGATACGCAGTATTTT. The chain carries TRBV6-4 and TRBJ2-3; TRBD2 agrees at 10 bases. The CDR3 loop spans 15 amino acids. Germline lookup yields CDR1 MRHNA and CDR2 SNTAGT. V dropped 5 bases and J dropped 2; count of bases not matched to a gene: 4.